Below are 23 T cell receptor beta chains sequenced from a single sample in a study of spatial heterogeneity in lung cancer. The time point is: sample taken at primary tumor resection. General observations from the study: Counts of expanded intratumoral alpha and beta TCRs tracked tumor mutation counts.

These TCRs are of unknown antigen specificity. TCRdb reprocessed the 5' RACE reads with MiXCR, giving one entry per CDR3 protein. This table has 440 or so distinct CDR3 sequences, about 59% appearing once. The input for sequencing was lung tumor tissue, taken at surgery. The origin of the receptors is a male donor with early-stage non-small cell lung cancer.

Notes on this clonotype: The library was designed around alpha chains, so this beta chain is a stray read whose abundance carries little weight. J is TRBJ1-1 and V is TRBV6-2 or TRBV6-3; TRBD1 is a possible D gene (6 bases). Germline CDR1 and CDR2: MNHEY and SVGEGT. The CDR3 extends over 13 amino acids. The V and J ends lost 7 bases and 4 bases respectively, with 13 bases between them. CDR3 sequence: CASTKTGRTEAFF. The CDR3 bases are TGTGCCAGCACCAAAACAGGGCGCACTGAAGCTTTCTTT.

Comment on this clonotype: This beta chain was picked up by a library intended for alpha chains and is off target, so its count carries little meaning. The V and J genes are TRBV7-9 and TRBJ1-5, with TRBD1 as a possible D gene (6 bases). CDR1 and CDR2 (germline): SEHNR, FQNEAQ (reference sequence). The CDR3 length is 14 residues. The V end lost 6 bases, the J end lost 3 bases, and 12 bases lay between the germline ends. CDR3 DNA sequence: TGTGCCAGCAGTCGAGGACAGTTCAATCAGCCCCAGCATTTT. It yields the protein CASSRGQFNQPQHF.

Concerning this clonotype itself: Found in a library prepared for alpha chains, this beta chain is an off-target read, and its abundance has little meaning. The chain joins TRBV12-3 or TRBV12-4 to TRBJ2-1, with 9 bases that match TRBD2. This CDR3 spans 14 amino acids. J gave up 7 bases and V 4 bases, and 5 bases lay outside the gene matches. The CDR3 coding sequence is TGTGCCAGCAGTTCCGGGACTAGCAAAAATGAGCAGTTCTTC. Its translation is CASSSGTSKNEQFF.

Remarks on this clonotype: Little can be read into the size of this beta chain, an off-target read in a library designed for alpha chains. This chain links TRBV5-6 with TRBJ2-7; possibly TRBD1 for D (6 bases). Germline CDR1 and CDR2: SGHDT and YYEEEE. Between the trimmed V and J ends, which lost 6 bases and 4 bases, there was a span of 23 bases. CDR3 length equals 16 residues. DNA of the CDR3: TGTGCCAGCACGTCATTAACCGGGACACCCCCTTACGAGCAGTACTTC. This translates into CASTSLTGTPPYEQYF.

On this clonotype: For a library built for alpha chains, this beta chain is a stray read; little rests on its size. This chain connects TRBV20-1 to TRBJ2-5; D not certain. The CDR3 totals 11 residues. Germline CDR1 and CDR2: DFQATT and SNEGSKA (reference sequence). V was trimmed by 2 bases and J by 0 bases, leaving 1 base between them. Here the CDR3 DNA reads TGCAGTGCTAGACACCAAGAGACCCAGTACTTC. Protein sequence: CSARHQETQYF.

This clonotype was picked up a small number of times. A library prepared for alpha chains yielded this beta chain as an off-target read; its size is of little meaning. The chain joins TRBV2 to TRBJ2-7; 8 nucleotides align to TRBD1. The V and J ends lost 8 bases and 2 bases, in that order; junction bases with no gene match: 5. The CDR3 extends over 13 amino acids. Germline V gives CDR1 SNHLY, CDR2 FYNNEI. CDR3 loop: CASDGQGPYEQYF. In DNA form, the CDR3 reads TGTGCCAGCGACGGACAGGGACCCTACGAGCAGTACTTC. Full variable domain (missing parts from reference TRBV2 and TRBJ2-7): EPEVTQTPSHQVTQMGQEVILRCVPISNHLYFYWYRQILGQKVEFLVSFYNNEISEKSEIFDDQFSVERPDGSNFTLKIRSTKLEDSAMYFCASDGQGPYEQYFGPGTRLTVT.

This clonotype was seen once. This beta chain is off target for a library built for alpha chains, so its abundance means little. V gene TRBV27 combines with J gene TRBJ2-2; D remains unclear. The CDR3 totals 14 residues. Trimming cost V 0 bases and J 4 bases, with 6 bases left between them. CDR1 is MNHEY, CDR2 SMNVEV, per germline (reference sequence). CDR3 sequence: CASSLSAGTGELFF. DNA of the CDR3: TGTGCCAGCAGTTTATCGGCAGGCACCGGGGAGCTGTTTTTT.

Remarks on this clonotype: Within a library made for alpha chains, this beta chain is off target, and its count is uninformative. The chain links TRBV20-1 to TRBJ2-1, with 12 bases fitting TRBD2. The J segment lost 7 bases and the V segment lost 4 bases, leaving 5 bases of the junction unmatched. CDR3 size: 14 residues. Germline CDR1 DFQATT, CDR2 SNEGSKA (reference sequence). This chain's CDR3 is CSATSGGAGNEQFF. The CDR3, as DNA: TGCAGTGCTACTAGCGGGGGGGCCGGGAATGAGCAGTTCTTC.

A note on this clonotype: This beta chain turned up in a library designed for alpha chains; as an off-target read, its abundance says little. The genes are TRBV7-2 and TRBJ2-3, with 7 bases identical to TRBD2. The germline gives CDR1 SGHTA, CDR2 FQGNSA. V trimming: 0 bases; J trimming: 4 bases; junction bases outside the gene matches: 4. This CDR3 is 15 amino acids long. The CDR3 bases are TGTGCCAGCAGCTTAGCATGGACTAGTTCAGATACGCAGTATTTT. It is translated as CASSLAWTSSDTQYF.

A remark on this clonotype: A library prepared for alpha chains yielded this beta chain as an off-target read; its size is of little meaning. The chain has TRBV7-2 and TRBJ1-5; D is uncertain. Germline assignment: CDR1 SGHTA and CDR2 FQGNSA. The CDR3 loop spans 18 amino acids. V was clipped by 1 base and J by 0 bases, with 16 bases between them. The CDR3 spells CASSLVLAGEYSNQPQHF. CDR3 nucleotides: TGTGCCAGCAGCTTAGTGTTGGCAGGAGAATATAGCAATCAGCCCCAGCATTTT.

For this clonotype: This beta chain is an off-target read within a library intended for alpha chains, so its frequency means little. The rearrangement uses TRBV28 and TRBJ2-3, with 7 bases matching TRBD2. The germline V gene has CDR1 MDHEN and CDR2 SYDVKM. V shed 6 bases and J 0 bases; nucleotides not matched to a gene: 18. The CDR3 is 19 residues long. The CDR3 reads CASSPTSFTLAHSTDTQYF. Written as DNA, the CDR3 is TGTGCCAGCAGCCCTACCTCCTTCACACTAGCGCACAGCACAGATACGCAGTATTTT.

This clonotype was seen a few times. Little can be read into the size of this beta chain, an off-target read in a library designed for alpha chains. The rearrangement joins TRBV7-9 to TRBJ2-6; D call uncertain. The CDR3 runs to 14 residues. The germline V gene has CDR1 SEHNR and CDR2 FQNEAQ (reference sequence). V was shortened by 0 bases and J by 2 bases, with 2 bases between the two germline ends. The CDR3 is CASSLATGANVLTF. In nucleotides, the CDR3 is TGTGCCAGCAGCTTAGCGACTGGGGCCAACGTCCTGACTTTC.

Details on this clonotype: In a library made to pick up alpha chains, this beta chain is a stray read with a size that means little. This rearrangement joins TRBV11-2 to TRBJ2-5; 8 nucleotides align to TRBD1. The germline gives CDR1 SGHAT, CDR2 FQNNGV. V shed 8 bases and J 6 bases; nucleotides not matched to a gene: 5. This CDR3 contains 12 residues. The CDR3 loop is CASLGQGQTQYF. The CDR3, as DNA: TGTGCCAGCCTAGGACAGGGACAGACCCAGTACTTC.

Note on this clonotype: The library was prepared for alpha chains; this beta chain is a stray read, so its frequency means little. The rearrangement uses TRBV15 and TRBJ2-2; 9 bases match TRBD1. Germline-derived CDR1 and CDR2 are LNHNV and YYDKDF (reference sequence). The CDR3 loop spans 13 amino acids. Trimming cost V 11 bases and J 6 bases; bases outside gene matches: 7. CDR3 nucleotide sequence: TGTGCCTCCAAACAGGGGGCGCCCGGGGAGCTGTTTTTT. This codes for CASKQGAPGELFF.

In the case of this clonotype: Being off target in a library aimed at alpha chains, this beta chain has a size of little meaning. The CDR3 bases are TGTGCCACCAGTGATTCCGGGGAGTCCTACAATGAGCAGTTCTTC. This sequence encodes CATSDSGESYNEQFF. The chain is built from TRBV24-1 and TRBJ2-1; D perhaps matches TRBD2 (5 bases). Germline CDR1 and CDR2: KGHDR and SFDVKD. V dropped 2 bases and J dropped 1 base, with 8 bases sitting between them. This CDR3 is built from 15 residues.

Only one count was recorded for this clonotype. This beta chain is a stray sequence in a library constructed for alpha chains; its clone size is not meaningful. The V and J genes are TRBV30 and TRBJ1-1; D uncertain. V lost 4 bases and J 0 bases, leaving 3 bases between the germline ends. Germline V lookup: CDR1 GTSNPN, CDR2 SVGIG (reference sequence). CDR3 size: 11 residues. The CDR3 DNA reads TGTGCCTGGACCCTGAACACTGAAGCTTTCTTT. This gives the protein CAWTLNTEAFF.

Details on this clonotype: Because this beta chain is a stray read in a library intended to capture alpha chains, its abundance should not be given much weight. The genes are TRBV30 and TRBJ1-1; D is uncertain. Trimming stripped 1 base from V and 1 base from J, with 16 bases between. The CDR3 length is 16 residues. The germline CDR1 and CDR2 sequences are GTSNPN and SVGIG (reference sequence). The CDR3 loop is CAWSGLRYSSNTEAFF. The CDR3 DNA reads TGTGCCTGGAGTGGGCTGAGGTACTCCTCGAACACTGAAGCTTTCTTT.

This clonotype was counted a few times. This beta chain is off target for a library built for alpha chains, so its abundance means little. V and J are TRBV20-1 and TRBJ1-2; D remains unclear. Germline CDR1 reads DFQATT; CDR2 reads SNEGSKA (reference sequence). The CDR3 has 13 amino acids. Trimming stripped 6 bases from V and 4 bases from J, with 15 bases between. The CDR3 here is CSALRTDPYGYTF. CDR3 DNA: TGCAGTGCCCTCCGGACGGACCCCTATGGCTACACCTTC.

Of note for this clonotype: Because this beta chain is a stray read in a library intended to capture alpha chains, its abundance should not be given much weight. V and J are TRBV25-1 and TRBJ1-4; D is ambiguous. Trimming took off 3 bases at V and 0 bases at J, with 14 bases between the two ends. The CDR3 sequence is 17 residues long. CDR1 MGHDK and CDR2 SYGVNS come from the germline V gene. The chain's CDR3 is CASSERGRETTNEKLFF. For the CDR3, the DNA is TGTGCCAGCAGTGAGCGAGGCCGGGAGACAACTAATGAAAAACTGTTTTTT.

A note on this clonotype: The size of this beta chain means little, since it is a stray read in a library made for alpha chains. The V gene is TRBV20-1, the J gene TRBJ2-2, with 8 bases that match TRBD1. The CDR3 loop spans 14 amino acids. Germline V gene sequence: CDR1 DFQATT, CDR2 SNEGSKA (reference sequence). Unmatched junction bases numbered 5, after V lost 6 bases and J lost 2 bases. The CDR3 DNA is TGCAGTGCGCCCGCAGGGGGCAACACCGGGGAGCTGTTTTTT. Protein sequence: CSAPAGGNTGELFF.

As regards this clonotype: This beta chain is off target for a library built for alpha chains, so its abundance means little. The V gene is TRBV6-6, the J gene TRBJ2-1, with 7 bases identical to TRBD2. The V segment lost 5 bases and the J segment 1 base; nucleotides outside the gene matches: 8. CDR1 MNHNY and CDR2 SVGAGI come from the germline V gene (reference sequence). This CDR3 has 16 residues. Here the CDR3 DNA reads TGTGCCAGCAGTCTGTTTGGGGGGGAATCCTACAATGAGCAGTTCTTC. Residues: CASSLFGGESYNEQFF.

This clonotype was recorded once. Given the absence of the conserved phenylalanine or tryptophan at the CDR3 end, a read error is likely. Because the CDR3's place on the DNA is in doubt, the DNA is left out and the CDR3 is given as listed by TCRdb. This beta chain was picked up by a library intended for alpha chains and is off target, so its count carries little meaning. The rearrangement joins TRBV5-6 to TRBJ2-1. The length of the CDR3 is 12 amino acids, counting both ends. Looked up from germline, CDR1 is SGHDT and CDR2 is YYEEEE. This CDR3 reads CASSSQVRVPFC.

In regard to this clonotype: Since it is a stray read in a library aimed at alpha chains, this beta chain has a size that is not meaningful. The gene calls are TRBV3-1 and TRBJ1-1; D remains ambiguous. Trimming left V 3 bases short and J 1 base short, with 9 bases between. Germline values: CDR1 LGHDT, CDR2 YNNKEL (reference sequence). This CDR3 has 14 residues. CDR3 DNA: TGTGCCAGCAGCCAGGGAATAAGGAACACTGAAGCTTTCTTT. Translation: CASSQGIRNTEAFF. The variable domain in full, with the rest retrieved from reference TRBV3-1 and TRBJ1-1, is DTAVSQTPKYLVTQMGNDKSIKCEQNLGHDTMYWYKQDSKKFLKIMFSYNNKELIINETVPNRFSPKSPDKAHLNLHINSLELGDSAVYFCASSQGIRNTEAFFGQGTRLTVV.